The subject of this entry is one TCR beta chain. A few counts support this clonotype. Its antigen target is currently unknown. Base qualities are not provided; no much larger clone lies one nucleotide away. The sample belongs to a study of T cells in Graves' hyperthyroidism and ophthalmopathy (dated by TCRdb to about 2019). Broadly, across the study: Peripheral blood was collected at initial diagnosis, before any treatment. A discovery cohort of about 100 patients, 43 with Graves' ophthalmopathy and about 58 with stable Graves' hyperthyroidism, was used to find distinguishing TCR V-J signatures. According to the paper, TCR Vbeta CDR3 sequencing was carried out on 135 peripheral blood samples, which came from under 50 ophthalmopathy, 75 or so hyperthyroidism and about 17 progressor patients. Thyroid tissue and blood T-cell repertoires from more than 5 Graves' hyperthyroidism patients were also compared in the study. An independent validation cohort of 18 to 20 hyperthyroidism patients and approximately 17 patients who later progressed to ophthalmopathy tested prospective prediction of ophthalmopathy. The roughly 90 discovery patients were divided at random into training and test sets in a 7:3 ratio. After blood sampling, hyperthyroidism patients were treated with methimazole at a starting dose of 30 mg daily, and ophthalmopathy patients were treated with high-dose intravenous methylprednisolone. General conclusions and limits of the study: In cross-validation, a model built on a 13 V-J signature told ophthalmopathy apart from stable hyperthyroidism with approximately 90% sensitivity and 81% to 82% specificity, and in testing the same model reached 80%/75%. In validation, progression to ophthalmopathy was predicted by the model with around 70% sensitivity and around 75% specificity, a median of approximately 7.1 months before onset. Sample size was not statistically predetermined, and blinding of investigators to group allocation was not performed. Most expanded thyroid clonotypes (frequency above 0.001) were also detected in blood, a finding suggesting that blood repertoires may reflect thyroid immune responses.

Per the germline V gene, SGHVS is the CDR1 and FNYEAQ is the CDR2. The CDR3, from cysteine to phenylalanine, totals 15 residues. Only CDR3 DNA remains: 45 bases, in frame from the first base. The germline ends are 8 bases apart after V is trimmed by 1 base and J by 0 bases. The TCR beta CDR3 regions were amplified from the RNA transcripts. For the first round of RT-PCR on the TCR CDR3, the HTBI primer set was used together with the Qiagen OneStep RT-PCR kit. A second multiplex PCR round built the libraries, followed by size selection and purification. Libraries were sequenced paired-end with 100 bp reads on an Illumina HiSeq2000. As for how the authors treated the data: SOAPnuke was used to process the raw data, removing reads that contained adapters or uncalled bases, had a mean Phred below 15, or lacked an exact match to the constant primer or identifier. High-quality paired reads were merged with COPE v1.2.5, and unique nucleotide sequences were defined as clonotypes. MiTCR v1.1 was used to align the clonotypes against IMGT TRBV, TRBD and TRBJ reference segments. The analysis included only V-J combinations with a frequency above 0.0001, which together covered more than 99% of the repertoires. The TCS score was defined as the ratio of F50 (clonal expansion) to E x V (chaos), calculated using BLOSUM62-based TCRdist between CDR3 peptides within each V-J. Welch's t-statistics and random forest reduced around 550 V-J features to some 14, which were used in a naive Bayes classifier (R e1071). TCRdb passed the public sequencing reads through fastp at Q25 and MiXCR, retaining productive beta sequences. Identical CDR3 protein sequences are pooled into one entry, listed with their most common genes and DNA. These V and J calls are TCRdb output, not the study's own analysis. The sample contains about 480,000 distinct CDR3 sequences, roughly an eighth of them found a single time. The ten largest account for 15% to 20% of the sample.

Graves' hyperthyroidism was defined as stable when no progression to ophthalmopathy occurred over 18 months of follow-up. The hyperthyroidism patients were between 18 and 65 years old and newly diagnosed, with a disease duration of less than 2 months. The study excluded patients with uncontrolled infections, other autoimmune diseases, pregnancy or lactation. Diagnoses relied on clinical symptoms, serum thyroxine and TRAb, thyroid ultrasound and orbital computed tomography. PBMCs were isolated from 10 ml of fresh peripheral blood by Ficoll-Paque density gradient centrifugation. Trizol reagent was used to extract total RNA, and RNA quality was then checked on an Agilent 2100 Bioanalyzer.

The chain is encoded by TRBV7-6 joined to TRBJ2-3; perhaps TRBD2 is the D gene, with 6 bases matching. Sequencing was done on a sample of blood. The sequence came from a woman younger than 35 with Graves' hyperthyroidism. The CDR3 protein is CASSLVAGSTDTQYF. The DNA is TGTGCCAGCAGCTTAGTTGCGGGGAGCACAGATACGCAGTATTTT.